These 15 T cell receptor beta chains were all obtained from the same sample, sequenced in a study of shared clonotypes between healthy human individuals (dated by TCRdb to between 2020 and 2021). Library construction relied on the immunoSEQ multiplex PCR assay. Sourced from immuneACCESS, this table was stored by TCRdb with only in-frame sequences that have V and J called. A share of the clones is absent; for the studies checked, an unresolved V gene accounts for under half, and the remainder has no known explanation. A total of 400,000 to 500,000 clones appear in this sample, around 80% of them only once. The top ten hold more than 10% of the sample. Sequencing was performed on PBMCs. These receptors were collected from a woman aged 40 to 50 in good health. Some clones in this sample may be carry-over from other donors' samples.

As to this clone: The junction departs from the called germline gene at one end, perhaps through a read error. Other DNA sequences in this specimen translate into the identical CDR3. The chain employs TRBV20-1 and TRBJ1-1; D is perhaps TRBD1 (5 bases). Germline V gene sequence: CDR1 DFQATT, CDR2 SNEGSKA (reference sequence). This CDR3 comprises 11 residues. The chain's CDR3 is CSAQRGNEAFF. DNA for the CDR3: TGCAGTGCCCAGAGGGGTAACGAAGCTTTCTTC.

The chain joins TRBV5-1 to TRBJ2-5, with 8 bases matching TRBD1. The CDR3 sequence is 14 residues long. With V trimmed by 4 bases and J by 2 bases, 4 bases remained unmatched. From germline, CDR1 is SGHRS and CDR2 YFSETQ. CDR3 nucleotide sequence: TGCGCCAGCAGCGCGGGACAGGCTCAAGAGACCCAGTACTTC. This codes for CASSAGQAQETQYF.

The J gene is TRBJ2-1, the V gene TRBV10-3; D unresolved. Trimming pared 3 bases from V and 2 bases from J, leaving 14 bases between. The CDR3 loop spans 16 amino acids. Germline V lookup: CDR1 ENHRY, CDR2 SYGVKD. The CDR3 DNA is TGTGCCATCAGTGATCGGACCCAAATTCCCTACAATGAGCAGTTCTTC. Amino acids: CAISDRTQIPYNEQFF.

This clone was recorded once. The chain links TRBV6-5 to TRBJ2-7, with D uncertain. The V gene's germline CDR1 is MNHEY and CDR2 SVGAGI. V was shortened by 2 bases and J by 0 bases, with 14 bases between the two germline ends. The CDR3 runs 16 residues. In nucleotides, the CDR3 is TGTGCCAGCAGTTACAGCTACGCGCTCAGCTCCTACGAGCAGTACTTC. It encodes CASSYSYALSSYEQYF.

The chain links TRBV6-1 to TRBJ1-2; D uncertain. Per germline, CDR1 MNHNS and CDR2 SASEGT. The CDR3 has 14 residues. Trimming took off 2 bases at V and 4 bases at J, with 11 bases between the two ends. CDR3 sequence: CASSEPSDAYGYTF. DNA of the CDR3: TGTGCCAGCAGTGAACCGTCGGACGCCTATGGCTACACCTTC.

This rearrangement joins TRBV6-1 to TRBJ1-5; D ambiguous. From germline, CDR1 is MNHNS and CDR2 SASEGT. Trimming cost V 9 bases and J 4 bases, with 13 bases left between them. The CDR3 has 13 residues. The CDR3: CASFLDGNQPQHF. The CDR3 coding sequence is TGTGCCAGTTTCCTGGACGGGAATCAGCCCCAGCATTTT.

This clone was seen only once. J is TRBJ2-7 and V is TRBV15; no clear D. This CDR3 has 14 residues. The V end lost 5 bases, the J end lost 0 bases, and 11 bases lay between the germline ends. Germline values: CDR1 LNHNV, CDR2 YYDKDF (reference sequence). The CDR3 reads CATSGYKSSYEQYF. CDR3 in DNA: TGTGCCACCAGCGGCTACAAGAGCTCCTACGAGCAGTACTTC. Filled out from reference TRBV15 and TRBJ2-7, the complete variable domain reads DAMVIQNPRYQVTQFGKPVTLSCSQTLNHNVMYWYQQKSSQAPKLLFHYYDKDFNNEADTPDNFQSRRPNTSFCFLDIRSPGLGDTAMYLCATSGYKSSYEQYFGPGTRLTVT.

J is TRBJ2-1 and V is TRBV28; D not certain. The ends were cut back, 6 bases at V and 9 bases at J, with 12 bases in the middle. The CDR3 consists of 12 residues. Germline V gives CDR1 MDHEN, CDR2 SYDVKM. CDR3: CASRTPLFEQFF. The CDR3 region has the DNA TGTGCCAGCAGAACGCCTCTTTTTGAGCAGTTCTTC.

The J gene is TRBJ1-1, the V gene TRBV29-1; tentatively, D is TRBD1 (5 bases). CDR1 and CDR2 (germline): SQVTM, ANQGSEA. Trimming cost V 7 bases and J 1 base, with 19 bases left between them. The CDR3 length is 15 residues. CDR3 in amino acids: CSALKQAAANTEAFF. CDR3 DNA: TGCAGCGCTCTAAAACAGGCGGCCGCGAACACTGAAGCTTTCTTT.

This chain connects TRBV29-1 to TRBJ2-5; D is unclear. CDR3 length: 14 residues. Looked up from germline, CDR1 is SQVTM and CDR2 is ANQGSEA. Trimming took 3 bases from V and 4 from J, leaving 15 bases between them. The CDR3 DNA is TGCAGCGTTGAGTTGGGCCCCATAAGAGAGACCCAGTACTTC. Translation gives CSVELGPIRETQYF.

The chain uses TRBV5-4 and TRBJ2-3, with 7 bases that match TRBD1. The CDR3 is 16 amino acids. V lost 4 bases and J lost 0; bases outside the gene matches: 8. The germline gives CDR1 SGHNT, CDR2 YYREEE (reference sequence). CDR3: CASSVETGISTDTQYF. Written as DNA, the CDR3 is TGTGCCAGCAGCGTGGAGACAGGGATTAGCACAGATACGCAGTATTTT.

This clone was seen more than once but under ten times. The gene calls are TRBV5-1 and TRBJ2-5; D is perhaps TRBD1 (5 bases). CDR1 is SGHRS and CDR2 is YFSETQ in the germline V gene. Trimming shortened V by 0 bases and J by 4 bases, and 10 bases separated the two germline ends. The CDR3 has 14 residues. The CDR3 loop reads CASSLAGQGETQYF. For the CDR3, the DNA is TGCGCCAGCAGCTTGGCCGGGCAGGGAGAGACCCAGTACTTC. Looking up the rest from reference TRBV5-1 and TRBJ2-5 gives the full variable domain: KAGVTQTPRYLIKTRGQQVTLSCSPISGHRSVSWYQQTPGQGLQFLFEYFSETQRNKGNFPGRFSGRQFSNSRSEMNVSTLELGDSALYLCASSLAGQGETQYFGPGTRLLVL.

V gene TRBV18 combines with J gene TRBJ1-5, with D maybe TRBD1 (6 bases). Germline V gene lookup returns CDR1 KGHSH and CDR2 LQKENI. This CDR3 region has 15 residues. V was trimmed by 3 bases and J by 4 bases, leaving 13 bases between them. Here the CDR3 DNA reads TGTGCCAGCTCACCTGGACAGTTAGAGAATCAGCCCCAGCATTTT. Translating it yields CASSPGQLENQPQHF.

V is TRBV9 and J is TRBJ2-2; 8 bases agree with TRBD2. Losses at the gene ends were 3 bases for V and 4 bases for J; bases not matched to a gene: 11. Germline V gene sequence: CDR1 SGDLS, CDR2 YYNGEE. The CDR3 has 17 residues. CDR3 amino acids: CASSEPFGREVTGELFF. In DNA, the CDR3 is TGTGCCAGCAGCGAGCCCTTTGGGCGGGAGGTCACCGGGGAGCTGTTTTTT.

The chain couples TRBV6-1 to TRBJ2-7; TRBD2 matches at 7 bases. The germline V gene has CDR1 MNHNS and CDR2 SASEGT. The CDR3 sequence is 12 residues long. V lost 2 bases and J lost 10; bases outside the gene matches: 5. The CDR3 is CASSELAVPQYF. As DNA, the CDR3 is TGTGCCAGCAGTGAACTAGCGGTCCCCCAGTACTTC.